This T cell receptor beta chain was retrieved from a study of glioma-infiltrating T cells (TCRdb year 2016). Looking at the study overall: TCR alpha- and beta-chain repertoires were sequenced from glioma tissue, non-neoplastic brain tissue and matched peripheral blood mononuclear cells. To measure divergence between tissue and blood T-cell populations, each tissue-infiltrating repertoire was compared with the peripheral blood repertoire of the same patient. The paired cohort comprised three low-grade glioma patients, about 8 primary glioblastoma patients and three non-glioma patients contributing non-neoplastic brain tissue. Results the study describes overall, beyond this receptor: Very few CDR3 sequences were found to be shared between tissue and blood, and this scarcity was attributed to high CDR3 diversity and limited sampling. Group comparisons rested on small numbers: three non-neoplastic, three low-grade glioma and roughly eight glioblastoma patients. VJ-independent divergence between tissue and blood was lower than expected in non-neoplastic patients but higher than expected in all gliomas, particularly low-grade gliomas.

CDR1 SGHDN and CDR2 FVKESK were looked up in the germline V gene. The CDR3 runs 13 residues from the cysteine to the phenylalanine. Just the 39-base CDR3 DNA is kept, in frame starting at base 1. The V end loses 0 bases and the J end loses 5 bases, and a stretch of 4 bases separates them. The iRepertoire nested amplicon-rescue multiplex PCR (arm-PCR) platform was used to amplify TCR alpha and beta CDR3 regions from RNA. The input for one-step reverse transcription and amplification was about 85-450 ng of tissue mRNA or PBMC total RNA. Following bead purification, Illumina adapters were added through a secondary multiplex PCR, and the libraries were then gel-purified between 200 and 400 bp. Libraries carried internal 6-nucleotide barcodes used for demultiplexing. Sequencing of the libraries was done on an Illumina MiSeq using 2x220 or 2x250 nucleotide paired-end reads. Per the original workflow: Paired reads were merged using FLASH 1.2.11 and aligned with BWA-MEM to the GRCh37 human genome, and TRA and TRB reads were then extracted. An IMGT-derived reference of cassette sequences and CDR3 motifs, with pseudogenes included, was used for V and J assignment. Reads were translated in three frames, and productive CDR3s were defined as those with a C...FGXG motif and no stop codons. Clonotypes were defined as unique combinations of V-J cassette pair and CDR3 amino acid sequence. Hamming distance filtering was applied to reads, with thresholds set by the sequence error rate of each sample in mapped regions. The raw public reads went through TCRdb reprocessing: fastp at Q25, MiXCR clone calling, in-frame beta chains kept. All rows with the same CDR3 protein become a single entry with the most common DNA and genes. These V and J calls rely on TCRdb rather than the paper's analysis. The sample table shows about 130,000 distinct CDR3 sequences, and around a quarter are seen once. The ten largest make up around 28% of the sample.

This clonotype was detected only a few times. There is no known antigen for this receptor. Per-base quality was not reported, and no clone a single base away is much larger than it. This sequence was found in a human donor with low-grade glioma or glioblastoma, undergoing nonglioma brain surgery, or in good health (not recorded which). The chain was built from TRBV14 and TRBJ2-2, with no confident D gene call. Specimen: glioma tissue, nonneoplastic brain tissue, or PBMCs (not recorded which). CDR3 reads: CASSQDLTGELFF. The DNA sequence is given as TGTGCCAGCAGCCAAGATTTAACCGGGGAGCTGTTTTTT.